What follows describes a single TCR beta chain. CDR3 length: 15 amino acids. Trimming took 6 bases from V and 0 from J; bases not matched to a gene: 5. CDR1 is MNHEY and CDR2 is SMNVEV in the germline V gene (reference sequence). Sequencing was performed with immunoSEQ multiplex PCR; in TCRdb, only in-frame clones are kept and a portion is missing. The sample yields some 81,000 clones, around nine tenths seen once. These data come from a study of technical replicates of blood from several donors. Sequencing was performed on T cells isolated from PBMCs. The sequence derives from a human donor in good health. The chain combines TRBV27 with TRBJ2-5; 9 bases line up with TRBD2. In DNA form, the CDR3 reads TGTGCCAGCAGCCTAGGACTAGCGCACCAAGAGACCCAGTACTTC. Translating gives CASSLGLAHQETQYF.